This is a list of T cell receptor beta chains from one sample in a study of T cell responses to AZD1222 COVID-19 vaccine. Sequenced by immunoSEQ multiplex PCR; TCRdb stores in-frame clones only, minus some. This table holds some 160,000 clones, 87% found once. The sequencing used peripheral blood, collected 28 days after the second AZD1222 dose. The receptor set was obtained from an adult who received the AZD1222 COVID-19 vaccine. Each CDR3 is given with its conserved first and last residue. Fields, in order: clone size, V gene, J gene, D gene, CDR3 protein, CDR3 DNA. D genes are given only for firm matches. Clone size is stated in some rows and not others, as once, few, many or a class when expanded.

abundance: .; v_gene: TRBV3-1/TRBV3-2; j_gene: TRBJ1-2; d_gene: .; CDR3aa: CASTLSGAGRNGYTF; CDR3nt: TGTGCCAGCACTTTAAGCGGGGCAGGGAGGAATGGCTACACCTTC
abundance: .; v_gene: TRBV19; j_gene: TRBJ1-2; d_gene: .; CDR3aa: CATKKTQEAGWGYTF; CDR3nt: TGTGCCACTAAAAAAACACAGGAGGCCGGTTGGGGCTACACCTTC
abundance: .; v_gene: TRBV12-5; j_gene: TRBJ1-4; d_gene: TRBD1; CDR3aa: CASGWGGTGHSNEKLFF; CDR3nt: TGTGCTAGTGGTTGGGGCGGGACAGGGCACTCTAATGAAAAACTGTTTTTT
abundance: few; v_gene: TRBV29-1; j_gene: TRBJ2-1; d_gene: TRBD2; CDR3aa: CSVDGGVSYNEQFF; CDR3nt: TGCAGCGTTGACGGGGGGGTCTCCTACAATGAGCAGTTCTTC
abundance: .; v_gene: TRBV19; j_gene: TRBJ2-1; d_gene: TRBD1; CDR3aa: CASTTGGNEQFF; CDR3nt: TGTGCCAGTACGACAGGGGGAAATGAGCAGTTCTTC
abundance: .; v_gene: TRBV3-1/TRBV3-2; j_gene: TRBJ1-4; d_gene: TRBD1; CDR3aa: CASTGTANEKLFF; CDR3nt: TGTGCCAGCACCGGGACAGCTAATGAAAAACTGTTTTTT
abundance: .; v_gene: TRBV18; j_gene: TRBJ2-3; d_gene: .; CDR3aa: CASSPPLGSTDTQYF; CDR3nt: TGTGCCAGCTCACCACCATTAGGGAGCACAGATACGCAGTATTTT
abundance: .; v_gene: TRBV4-1; j_gene: TRBJ2-7; d_gene: .; CDR3aa: CASSQDGGGALEQYF; CDR3nt: TGCGCCAGCAGCCAAGACGGTGGGGGGGCGTTGGAGCAGTACTTC
abundance: .; v_gene: TRBV6-5; j_gene: TRBJ1-2; d_gene: .; CDR3aa: CASSFEISGGYTF; CDR3nt: TGTGCCAGCAGTTTCGAGATTTCTGGAGGCTACACCTTC
abundance: .; v_gene: TRBV27; j_gene: TRBJ2-7; d_gene: .; CDR3aa: CASSLGSLSGEQYF; CDR3nt: TGTGCCAGCAGTTTAGGATCCCTTTCGGGCGAGCAGTACTTC
abundance: .; v_gene: TRBV4-1; j_gene: TRBJ2-6; d_gene: .; CDR3aa: CASSQVPAGANVLTF; CDR3nt: TGCGCCAGCAGCCAAGTTCCCGCTGGGGCCAACGTCCTGACTTTC
abundance: .; v_gene: TRBV7-2; j_gene: TRBJ1-1; d_gene: .; CDR3aa: CASSTTSWAGADTEAFF; CDR3nt: TGTGCCAGCAGCACAACCTCCTGGGCCGGAGCGGACACTGAAGCTTTCTTT
abundance: .; v_gene: TRBV19; j_gene: TRBJ2-5; d_gene: .; CDR3aa: CASSIDSAETQYF; CDR3nt: TGTGCCAGTAGTATAGACAGCGCGGAGACCCAGTACTTC
abundance: once; v_gene: TRBV21-1; j_gene: TRBJ1-2; d_gene: .; CDR3aa: CASSFQHSGGPYGYTF; CDR3nt: TGTGCCAGCAGCTTCCAACACTCAGGTGGACCCTATGGCTACACCTTC
abundance: .; v_gene: TRBV6-6; j_gene: TRBJ1-2; d_gene: .; CDR3aa: CASSYSAGPYGYTF; CDR3nt: TGTGCCAGCAGTTACTCTGCGGGTCCTTATGGCTACACCTTC
abundance: .; v_gene: TRBV10-3; j_gene: TRBJ2-7; d_gene: .; CDR3aa: CAISDPGGRVYEQYF; CDR3nt: TGTGCCATCAGTGATCCCGGGGGTCGAGTCTACGAGCAGTACTTC
abundance: .; v_gene: TRBV21-1; j_gene: TRBJ2-3; d_gene: .; CDR3aa: CASSKGSSGACTDTQYF; CDR3nt: TGTGCCAGCAGCAAGGGCAGCTCGGGAGCGTGCACAGATACGCAGTATTTT
abundance: once; v_gene: TRBV18; j_gene: TRBJ2-7; d_gene: TRBD1; CDR3aa: CASSLDRVRDEQYF; CDR3nt: TGTGCCAGCTCACTAGACAGGGTAAGGGACGAGCAGTACTTC
abundance: .; v_gene: TRBV7-8; j_gene: TRBJ2-4; d_gene: .; CDR3aa: CASSFSAPVGIQYF; CDR3nt: TGTGCCAGCAGCTTCTCGGCCCCGGTGGGCATTCAGTACTTC
abundance: .; v_gene: TRBV19; j_gene: TRBJ1-1; d_gene: .; CDR3aa: CASSILGGEAFF; CDR3nt: TGTGCCAGTAGTATTTTGGGGGGCGAAGCTTTCTTT
abundance: .; v_gene: TRBV4-1; j_gene: TRBJ1-4; d_gene: .; CDR3aa: CASSQGHFLEKLFF; CDR3nt: TGCGCCAGCAGCCAGGGACATTTTCTCGAAAAACTGTTTTTT
abundance: few; v_gene: TRBV6-1; j_gene: TRBJ2-3; d_gene: .; CDR3aa: CASSEQGTDTQYF; CDR3nt: TGTGCCAGCAGTGAACAGGGTACAGATACGCAGTATTTT
abundance: few; v_gene: TRBV12-3/TRBV12-4; j_gene: TRBJ1-3; d_gene: .; CDR3aa: CASGGILGNTIYF; CDR3nt: TGTGCCAGCGGGGGAATTTTAGGGAACACCATATATTTT
abundance: once; v_gene: TRBV12-5; j_gene: TRBJ1-2; d_gene: TRBD1; CDR3aa: CASGALTGGQGYTF; CDR3nt: TGTGCTAGTGGTGCGCTTACAGGGGGCCAGGGCTACACCTTC
abundance: .; v_gene: TRBV4-3; j_gene: TRBJ1-2; d_gene: .; CDR3aa: CASSQEAGTDYGYTF; CDR3nt: TGCGCCAGCAGCCAAGAGGCGGGGACCGACTATGGCTACACCTTC
abundance: few; v_gene: TRBV24-1; j_gene: TRBJ2-5; d_gene: .; CDR3aa: CATSDPWGGETQYF; CDR3nt: TGTGCCACCAGTGACCCATGGGGCGGAGAGACCCAGTACTTC
abundance: .; v_gene: TRBV5-4; j_gene: TRBJ2-1; d_gene: .; CDR3aa: CASSLEVAQLITGEQFF; CDR3nt: TGTGCCAGCAGCTTGGAGGTGGCCCAACTCATAACGGGTGAGCAGTTCTTC
abundance: .; v_gene: TRBV5-4; j_gene: TRBJ2-3; d_gene: .; CDR3aa: CASSLDSDTQYF; CDR3nt: TGTGCCAGCAGCTTGGACTCGGATACGCAGTATTTT
abundance: .; v_gene: TRBV27; j_gene: TRBJ2-1; d_gene: .; CDR3aa: CASKGGNNEQFF; CDR3nt: TGTGCCAGCAAGGGGGGCAACAATGAGCAGTTCTTC
abundance: .; v_gene: TRBV12-3/TRBV12-4; j_gene: TRBJ1-1; d_gene: .; CDR3aa: CASSQGWGAFF; CDR3nt: TGTGCCAGCAGTCAGGGGTGGGGAGCTTTCTTT
abundance: .; v_gene: TRBV5-1; j_gene: TRBJ2-5; d_gene: .; CDR3aa: CASQRGRAETQYF; CDR3nt: TGCGCCAGCCAACGGGGGCGCGCAGAGACCCAGTACTTC
abundance: .; v_gene: TRBV3-1/TRBV3-2; j_gene: TRBJ2-2; d_gene: TRBD1; CDR3aa: CASSQDHLGSPTGGPGELFF; CDR3nt: TGTGCCAGCAGCCAAGACCACCTCGGCTCTCCAACAGGGGGCCCCGGGGAGCTGTTTTTT
abundance: .; v_gene: TRBV18; j_gene: TRBJ1-3; d_gene: .; CDR3aa: CASSPLPGQESGNTIYF; CDR3nt: TGTGCCAGCTCACCCCTCCCGGGACAAGAGTCGGGAAACACCATATATTTT
abundance: .; v_gene: TRBV6-1; j_gene: TRBJ1-3; d_gene: .; CDR3aa: CASSEEPGSSGNTIYF; CDR3nt: TGTGCCAGCAGTGAAGAGCCGGGCAGCTCTGGAAACACCATATATTTT
abundance: .; v_gene: TRBV6-2/TRBV6-3; j_gene: TRBJ1-1; d_gene: TRBD1; CDR3aa: CASSPGQGPEAFF; CDR3nt: TGTGCCAGCAGTCCCGGACAGGGTCCTGAAGCTTTCTTT
abundance: .; v_gene: TRBV4-3; j_gene: TRBJ1-2; d_gene: TRBD1; CDR3aa: CASSQYLGQPRYGYTF; CDR3nt: TGCGCCAGCAGCCAATACTTGGGACAGCCGCGCTATGGCTACACCTTC
abundance: .; v_gene: TRBV7-9; j_gene: TRBJ2-3; d_gene: TRBD2; CDR3aa: CASSLGLAGQYF; CDR3nt: TGTGCCAGCAGCTTAGGACTAGCGGGGCAGTATTTT
abundance: .; v_gene: TRBV4-1; j_gene: TRBJ1-3; d_gene: .; CDR3aa: CASSQEGRGDGNTIYF; CDR3nt: TGCGCCAGCAGCCAAGAGGGACGGGGAGACGGAAACACCATATATTTT
abundance: .; v_gene: TRBV19; j_gene: TRBJ2-3; d_gene: TRBD2; CDR3aa: CASRLAGPTDTQYF; CDR3nt: TGTGCCAGTAGATTAGCGGGGCCCACAGATACGCAGTATTTT
abundance: .; v_gene: TRBV6-2/TRBV6-3; j_gene: TRBJ1-1; d_gene: .; CDR3aa: CASSLTGNTEAFF; CDR3nt: TGTGCCAGCAGTCTTACAGGGAACACTGAAGCTTTCTTT
abundance: .; v_gene: TRBV7-9; j_gene: TRBJ1-5; d_gene: .; CDR3aa: CASSLVGNQPQHF; CDR3nt: TGTGCCAGCAGCTTAGTTGGCAATCAGCCCCAGCATTTT
abundance: .; v_gene: TRBV4-3; j_gene: TRBJ1-6; d_gene: .; CDR3aa: CASSQDFGGSPLHF; CDR3nt: TGCGCCAGCAGCCAAGACTTCGGCGGTTCACCCCTCCACTTT
abundance: .; v_gene: TRBV14; j_gene: TRBJ2-7; d_gene: .; CDR3aa: CASSPRANQREQYF; CDR3nt: TGTGCCAGCAGCCCTCGAGCTAACCAGCGTGAGCAGTACTTC